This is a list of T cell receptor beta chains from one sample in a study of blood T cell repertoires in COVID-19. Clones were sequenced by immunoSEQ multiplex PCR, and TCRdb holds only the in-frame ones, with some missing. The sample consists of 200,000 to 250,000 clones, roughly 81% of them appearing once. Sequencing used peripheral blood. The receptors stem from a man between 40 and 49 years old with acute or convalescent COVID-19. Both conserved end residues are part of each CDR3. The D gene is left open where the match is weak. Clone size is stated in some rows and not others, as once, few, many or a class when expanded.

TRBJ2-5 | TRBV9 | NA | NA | CASSVGLVVKETQYF | TGTGCCAGCAGCGTAGGACTAGTAGTAAAAGAGACCCAGTACTTC
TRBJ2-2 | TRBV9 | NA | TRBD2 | CASSVRTSHTGELFF | TGTGCCAGCAGCGTGCGGACTAGCCACACCGGGGAGCTGTTTTTT
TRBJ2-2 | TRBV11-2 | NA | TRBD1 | CASSFDRVAGELFF | TGTGCCAGCAGCTTTGACAGGGTGGCCGGGGAGCTGTTTTTT
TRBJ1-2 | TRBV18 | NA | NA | CASSPDSFEGYTF | TGTGCCAGCTCACCAGACAGCTTCGAAGGCTACACCTTC
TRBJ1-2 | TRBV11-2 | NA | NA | CASSLDRGFNYGYTF | TGTGCCAGCAGCTTAGATCGGGGGTTCAACTATGGCTACACCTTC
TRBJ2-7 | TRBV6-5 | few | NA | CAGELTGYEQYF | TGTGCCGGAGAGCTGACAGGATACGAGCAGTACTTC
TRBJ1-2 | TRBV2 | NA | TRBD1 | CASSQGQAGAYGYTF | TGTGCCAGCAGTCAAGGACAGGCGGGGGCCTATGGCTACACCTTC
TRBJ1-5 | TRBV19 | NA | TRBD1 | CASRRDSLNQPQHF | TGTGCCAGTAGAAGGGACAGCCTCAATCAGCCCCAGCATTTT
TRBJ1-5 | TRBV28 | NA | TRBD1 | CASSLIGTGGRSNQPQHF | TGTGCCAGCAGCCTTATTGGGACAGGGGGACGGAGCAATCAGCCCCAGCATTTT
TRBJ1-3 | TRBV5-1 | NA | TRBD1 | CASSPEGAPGNTIYF | TGCGCCAGCAGCCCTGAGGGGGCGCCTGGAAACACCATATATTTT
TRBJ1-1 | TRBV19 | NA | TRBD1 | CASSIGTGGAKNTEAFF | TGTGCCAGTAGTATCGGGACAGGGGGGGCAAAGAACACTGAAGCTTTCTTT
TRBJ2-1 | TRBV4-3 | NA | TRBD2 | CASSQETSGGPSYNEQFF | TGCGCCAGCAGCCAAGAGACTAGCGGGGGGCCTTCATACAATGAGCAGTTCTTC
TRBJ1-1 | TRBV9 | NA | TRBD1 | CASSDLNRGQTEAFF | TGTGCCAGCAGCGACCTAAACAGGGGGCAAACTGAAGCTTTCTTT
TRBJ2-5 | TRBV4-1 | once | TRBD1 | CASSQDRGRETQYF | TGCGCCAGCAGTCAGGACAGGGGAAGGGAGACCCAGTACTTC
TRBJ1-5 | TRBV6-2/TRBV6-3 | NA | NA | CASSYGGLSNQPQHF | TGTGCCAGCAGTTACGGGGGCCTCAGCAATCAGCCCCAGCATTTT
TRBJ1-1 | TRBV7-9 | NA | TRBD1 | CASSLVSTGGWEAFF | TGTGCCAGCAGCTTAGTCAGTACAGGGGGCTGGGAAGCTTTCTTT
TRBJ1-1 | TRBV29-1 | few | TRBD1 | CSVGQGRGTEAFF | TGCAGCGTCGGACAGGGACGGGGCACTGAAGCTTTCTTT
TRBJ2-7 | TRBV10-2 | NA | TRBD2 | CASKRPQTSGGYGEQYF | TGCGCCAGCAAAAGGCCACAAACTAGCGGGGGGTACGGCGAGCAGTACTTC
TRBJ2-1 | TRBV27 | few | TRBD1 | CASSRQGAQYNEQFF | TGTGCCAGCAGTCGACAGGGGGCGCAATACAATGAGCAGTTCTTC
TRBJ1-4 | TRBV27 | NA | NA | CASKFHGATNEKLFF | TGTGCCAGCAAATTTCACGGTGCAACTAATGAAAAACTGTTTTTT
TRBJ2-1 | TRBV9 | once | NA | CASSVGEYNEQFF | TGTGCCAGCAGCGTAGGAGAGTACAATGAGCAGTTCTTC
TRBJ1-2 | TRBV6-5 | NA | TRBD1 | CASSYSGGANYGYTF | TGTGCCAGCAGTTACTCAGGGGGCGCGAACTATGGCTACACCTTC
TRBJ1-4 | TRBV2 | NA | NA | CASSRANEKLFF | TGTGCCAGCTCGAGGGCAAATGAAAAACTGTTTTTT
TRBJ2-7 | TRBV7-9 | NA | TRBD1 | CASLTEEGAGSYEQYF | TGTGCCAGCTTGACGGAAGAGGGGGCAGGGTCCTACGAGCAGTACTTC
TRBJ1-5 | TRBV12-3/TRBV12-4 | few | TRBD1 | CASRGTGMTQHF | TGTGCCAGCAGGGGGACAGGGATGACCCAGCATTTT
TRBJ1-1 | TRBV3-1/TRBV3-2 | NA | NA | CASRSGGAITEAFF | TGTGCCAGCAGATCTGGGGGGGCGATAACTGAAGCTTTCTTT
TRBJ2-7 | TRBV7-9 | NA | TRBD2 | CASSPIAGGLDEQYF | TGTGCCAGCAGCCCAATAGCGGGGGGGCTGGACGAGCAGTACTTC
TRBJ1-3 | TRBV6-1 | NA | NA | CASSEEPVISGNTIYF | TGTGCCAGCAGTGAAGAACCAGTTATCTCTGGAAACACCATATATTTT
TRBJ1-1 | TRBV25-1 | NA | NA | CATRNYETTEAFF | TGTGCCACGCGAAACTACGAGACCACTGAAGCTTTCTTT